This record looks at one T cell receptor beta chain sequence and its context. Its target is unknown. The data were taken from a study of cytotoxic CD8 clonotypes in ibrutinib-treated CLL. General observations from the study: The study found clonality rose at ibrutinib response, then fell toward baseline at progression.

With V trimmed by 0 bases and J by 4 bases, 4 bases remained unmatched. This CDR3 is 16 amino acids long. The germline CDR1 and CDR2 sequences are LGHNA and YSLEER. Produced via immunoSEQ multiplex PCR; TCRdb's table is partial and in-frame only. The sample gives a few hundred thousand clones, around four fifths of which show up once; over 5% is in the top ten. This material consisted of PBMCs, taken before ibrutinib treatment. This TCR was recovered from a human donor with chronic lymphocytic leukemia. This chain joins TRBV4-3 and TRBJ2-1, with TRBD2 matching over 9 bases. The CDR3 DNA reads as TGCGCCAGCAGCCAAGATGTAAGCGGGGGGTACAATGAGCAGTTCTTC. It specifies CASSQDVSGGYNEQFF.